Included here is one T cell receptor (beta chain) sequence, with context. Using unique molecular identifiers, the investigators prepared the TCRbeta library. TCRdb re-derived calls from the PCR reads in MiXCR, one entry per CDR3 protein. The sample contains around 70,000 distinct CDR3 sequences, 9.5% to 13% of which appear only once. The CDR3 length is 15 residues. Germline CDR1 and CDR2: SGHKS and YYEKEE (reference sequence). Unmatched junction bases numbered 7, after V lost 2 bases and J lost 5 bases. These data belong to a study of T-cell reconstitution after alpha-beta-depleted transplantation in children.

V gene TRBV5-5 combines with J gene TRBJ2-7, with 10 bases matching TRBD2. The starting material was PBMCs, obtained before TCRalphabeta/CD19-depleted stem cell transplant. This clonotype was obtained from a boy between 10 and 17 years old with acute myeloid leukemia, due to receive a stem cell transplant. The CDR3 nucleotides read TGTGCCAGCAGCTTTCTAGCGGGAGTGTCCCACGAGCAGTACTTC. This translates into CASSFLAGVSHEQYF. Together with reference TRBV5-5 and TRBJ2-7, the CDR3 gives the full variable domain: DAGVTQSPTHLIKTRGQQVTLRCSPISGHKSVSWYQQVLGQGPQFIFQYYEKEERGRGNFPDRFSARQFPNYSSELNVNALLLGDSALYLCASSFLAGVSHEQYFGPGTRLTVT.